This T cell receptor beta chain was sequenced for a study of PD-L1 blockade in urothelial cancer. Background on the study: Most of the roughly 29 patients were men whose urothelial cancer was bladder-origin. Blood was evaluated 3 weeks (second dose) and 6 weeks after therapy began. Study-wide results and caveats: Greater 3-week expansion of tumor-associated blood clones was recorded for durable-benefit patients.

For each patient, 1 to 8 samples were obtained, pretreatment and on-treatment. To note about this clone: Antigen unknown.

V was cut by 3 bases and J by 5 bases, with 10 bases left in between. The CDR3 has 13 amino acids. Germline V gene sequence: CDR1 SGHVS, CDR2 FQNEAQ. The data were produced by immunoSEQ multiplex PCR, yet TCRdb's version contains in-frame clones alone and is incomplete. The table records around 100,000 clones, over 75% of them present only once. This sample comprised PBMCs, obtained around atezolizumab (anti-PD-L1) treatment. The sequence was obtained from a man between 50 and 59 years old with urothelial cancer. This sequence joins TRBV7-8 and TRBJ2-5; D is unresolved. This chain's CDR3 is CASSFGAGETQYF. The CDR3 DNA follows: TGTGCCAGCAGCTTTGGAGCTGGTGAGACCCAGTACTTC.